This is a list of T cell receptor beta chains from one sample in a study of T cells in Graves' hyperthyroidism and ophthalmopathy. Via MiXCR, TCRdb re-called the multiplex PCR reads, giving one row per CDR3 protein. The data contain around 240,000 distinct CDR3 sequences, approximately 15% of them seen just once; the ten biggest clones take up 10% to 15%. What was sequenced was blood. Receptor source: a woman in her 40s with Graves' hyperthyroidism that later progressed to Graves' ophthalmopathy. Both conserved end residues are trimmed from each CDR3. Each record gives: J gene, V gene, CDR3 length, CDR3 protein.

J gene: TRBJ2-7
V gene: TRBV11-2
CDR3 length: 10
CDR3 protein: ASSLADYEQY

J gene: TRBJ2-2
V gene: TRBV4-1
CDR3 length: 14
CDR3 protein: ASSQQGTVMGGELF

J gene: TRBJ2-7
V gene: TRBV3-1
CDR3 length: 15
CDR3 protein: ASSPFSGRMDTYEQY

J gene: TRBJ2-2
V gene: TRBV27
CDR3 length: 12
CDR3 protein: ASTLGGARGELF

J gene: TRBJ1-1
V gene: TRBV10-2
CDR3 length: 11
CDR3 protein: ASSENRNTEAF

J gene: TRBJ2-5
V gene: TRBV2
CDR3 length: 15
CDR3 protein: ASHQTPWLAVKETQY

J gene: TRBJ2-3
V gene: TRBV7-3
CDR3 length: 14
CDR3 protein: ASSLNSGTVRDTQY

J gene: TRBJ2-7
V gene: TRBV15
CDR3 length: 15
CDR3 protein: ATSRAPRTSGSWEQY

J gene: TRBJ2-5
V gene: TRBV20-1
CDR3 length: 15
CDR3 protein: SARDLWGTGPSETQY

J gene: TRBJ1-1
V gene: TRBV3-1
CDR3 length: 12
CDR3 protein: ASSQSHSNTEAF

J gene: TRBJ2-7
V gene: TRBV20-1
CDR3 length: 9
CDR3 protein: SAREHYEQY

J gene: TRBJ2-7
V gene: TRBV10-1
CDR3 length: 15
CDR3 protein: ASSESGLAGGVDEQY

J gene: TRBJ1-1
V gene: TRBV6-5
CDR3 length: 11
CDR3 protein: ASSLVPLTEAF

J gene: TRBJ2-2
V gene: TRBV28
CDR3 length: 13
CDR3 protein: ASSLNRRNTGELF

J gene: TRBJ1-5
V gene: TRBV28
CDR3 length: 12
CDR3 protein: ASRAGQGGQPQH

J gene: TRBJ1-5
V gene: TRBV2
CDR3 length: 12
CDR3 protein: ASSLRFRGQPQH

J gene: TRBJ2-7
V gene: TRBV20-1
CDR3 length: 12
CDR3 protein: SARGPGQTYEQY

J gene: TRBJ2-1
V gene: TRBV4-1
CDR3 length: 21
CDR3 protein: ASSQGGGRGLSGFGFSYNEQF

J gene: TRBJ2-7
V gene: TRBV4-2
CDR3 length: 12
CDR3 protein: ASSPETRRYEQY

J gene: TRBJ1-2
V gene: TRBV4-1
CDR3 length: 13
CDR3 protein: ASSQGQTLNYGYT

J gene: TRBJ1-5
V gene: TRBV2
CDR3 length: 12
CDR3 protein: ASRRGEGNQPQH

J gene: TRBJ2-1
V gene: TRBV7-7
CDR3 length: 14
CDR3 protein: ASSRSLAGVYNEQF

J gene: TRBJ2-1
V gene: TRBV6-1
CDR3 length: 10
CDR3 protein: ASGQAKNEQF

J gene: TRBJ2-1
V gene: TRBV7-9
CDR3 length: 15
CDR3 protein: ASSHGLAVISYNEQF

J gene: TRBJ2-1
V gene: TRBV15
CDR3 length: 11
CDR3 protein: AARGERWGERF

J gene: TRBJ1-5
V gene: TRBV2
CDR3 length: 13
CDR3 protein: ASRRGTENNQPQH

J gene: TRBJ1-5
V gene: TRBV19
CDR3 length: 15
CDR3 protein: ASNDRGYGVGNQPQH

J gene: TRBJ1-2
V gene: TRBV5-4
CDR3 length: 19
CDR3 protein: ASRLRDRKKKPSRANYGYT

J gene: TRBJ2-1
V gene: TRBV29-1
CDR3 length: 11
CDR3 protein: SVEKWGEGEQF

J gene: TRBJ1-5
V gene: TRBV2
CDR3 length: 13
CDR3 protein: ASSPGQGENQPQH

J gene: TRBJ2-2
V gene: TRBV9
CDR3 length: 12
CDR3 protein: ACSASGSAGELF

J gene: TRBJ2-7
V gene: TRBV6-1
CDR3 length: 12
CDR3 protein: ASSHAGGGDEQY

J gene: TRBJ2-7
V gene: TRBV13
CDR3 length: 14
CDR3 protein: ASSPSGTSGSHEQY

J gene: TRBJ2-2
V gene: TRBV2
CDR3 length: 12
CDR3 protein: ASGAGQGAGELF

J gene: TRBJ2-5
V gene: TRBV28
CDR3 length: 11
CDR3 protein: ASTPTGLETQY

J gene: TRBJ2-1
V gene: TRBV7-9
CDR3 length: 10
CDR3 protein: ASSPTGPAKF

J gene: TRBJ2-3
V gene: TRBV28
CDR3 length: 10
CDR3 protein: ASSLLHQAQY

J gene: TRBJ2-7
V gene: TRBV29-1
CDR3 length: 11
CDR3 protein: SVNEGAVYEQY

J gene: TRBJ2-1
V gene: TRBV28
CDR3 length: 15
CDR3 protein: ASSPPLTGTGVDEQF

J gene: TRBJ2-2
V gene: TRBV20-1
CDR3 length: 12
CDR3 protein: SAKYSGDTGELF

J gene: TRBJ2-4
V gene: TRBV6-1
CDR3 length: 14
CDR3 protein: ASTAGTLRAKNIQY

J gene: TRBJ2-1
V gene: TRBV5-6
CDR3 length: 10
CDR3 protein: ASSLAVHEQF

J gene: TRBJ2-5
V gene: TRBV12-3/TRBV12-4
CDR3 length: 12
CDR3 protein: ASSLGDMKETQY

J gene: TRBJ2-2
V gene: TRBV6-2/TRBV6-3
CDR3 length: 12
CDR3 protein: ASSYVENTGELF

J gene: TRBJ2-3
V gene: TRBV27
CDR3 length: 15
CDR3 protein: ASSLPPTSGRIGTQY

J gene: TRBJ2-3
V gene: TRBV9
CDR3 length: 12
CDR3 protein: ASSVGLATDTQY

J gene: TRBJ2-7
V gene: TRBV12-3/TRBV12-4
CDR3 length: 15
CDR3 protein: ASSPPRVSGRAFEQY

J gene: TRBJ2-7
V gene: TRBV3-1
CDR3 length: 13
CDR3 protein: ASSQGAGGPGEQY

J gene: TRBJ1-3
V gene: TRBV18
CDR3 length: 14
CDR3 protein: ASSFPAYYSGNTIY

J gene: TRBJ2-4
V gene: TRBV7-9
CDR3 length: 12
CDR3 protein: ASSRPGTENIQY

J gene: TRBJ1-2
V gene: TRBV24-1
CDR3 length: 7
CDR3 protein: ATRACYT

J gene: TRBJ2-3
V gene: TRBV15
CDR3 length: 11
CDR3 protein: ATSRDITDTQY

J gene: TRBJ1-2
V gene: TRBV24-1
CDR3 length: 14
CDR3 protein: ATSDTDGDSYYGYT

J gene: TRBJ2-7
V gene: TRBV4-2
CDR3 length: 14
CDR3 protein: ASSHLLAGPTYEQY

J gene: TRBJ2-2
V gene: TRBV11-3
CDR3 length: 11
CDR3 protein: ASSSPLSGELF

J gene: TRBJ1-1
V gene: TRBV2
CDR3 length: 10
CDR3 protein: VKGHLNTEAF